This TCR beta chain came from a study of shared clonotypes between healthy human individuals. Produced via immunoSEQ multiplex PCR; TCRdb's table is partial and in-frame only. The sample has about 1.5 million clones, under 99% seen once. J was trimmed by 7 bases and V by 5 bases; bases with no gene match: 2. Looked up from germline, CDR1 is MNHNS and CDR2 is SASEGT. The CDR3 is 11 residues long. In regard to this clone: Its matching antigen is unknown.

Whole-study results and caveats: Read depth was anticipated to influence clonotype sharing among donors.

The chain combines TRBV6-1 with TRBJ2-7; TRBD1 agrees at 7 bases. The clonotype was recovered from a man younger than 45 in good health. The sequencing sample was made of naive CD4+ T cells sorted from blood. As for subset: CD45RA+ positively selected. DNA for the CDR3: TGTGCCAGCAGTAGGGGGCGAGAGCAGTACTTC. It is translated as CASSRGREQYF.